The TCR beta chain described here comes from a study of Ad26.COV2.S vaccination and SARS-CoV-2 variants. Study-wide background: Donor joined the COV1001 Ad26.COV2.S trial arm. Once, or twice with 56 days between doses, Ad26.COV2.S was given intramuscularly.

General study findings and limits: Spike-specific TCR breadth ran higher among vaccine recipients than placebo recipients. Assessments of TCR breadth and depth may have underestimated the total T cell responses.

Treatment defined: some 19 received Ad26.COV2.S at low or high dose, single or two shots; about 5 received placebo; per-sample allocation not given. Sampling happened 63 days after the first vaccine or placebo injection. The CDR3 is 13 residues long. The V end was cut by 5 bases, the J end by 6 bases, with 11 bases between. Of note for this clone: Its specificity is not known.

Repertoires were generated with immunoSEQ multiplex PCR, while TCRdb's copy carries only in-frame clones and drops some. The sample shows about 280,000 clones, around 87% of them seen only once. The TCR was taken from a person aged 18-60 years who received the Ad26.COV2.S COVID-19 vaccine or a placebo. The chain carries TRBV12-3 or TRBV12-4 and TRBJ1-5; D unresolved. The sample here was peripheral blood, taken in a trial of Ad26.COV2.S vaccine versus placebo. The CDR3 DNA reads TGTGCCAGCAGTCCTAAATGGGTTCAGCCCCAGCATTTT. Its protein is CASSPKWVQPQHF.